The following is a T cell receptor beta chain sequence with its context. The antigen is not known. The read ends 3 residues shy of where the CDR3 ends; the end is completed using the germline J gene. The data were obtained in a study of T cells in women clearing cervical HPV infection. For the study at large: Controls gave blood once infection was undetectable; cases at lesion identification.

Study-wide results and limits: Repertoire richness, not evenness, was significantly elevated in CIN3+ cases versus controls.

Generated by immunoSEQ multiplex PCR, the TCRdb table keeps only in-frame clones and is missing some. The sample is made up of tens of thousands of clones, and the top ten hold 7.5% to 9.5% of it. V dropped 4 bases and J dropped 0 bases, with 6 bases sitting between them. CDR1 LNHDA and CDR2 SQIVND come from the germline V gene (reference sequence). This CDR3 has 13 residues. This clonotype was obtained from a woman aged 18 to 69 with a cervical HPV16 infection that either progressed to CIN3+ or cleared (not recorded which). The chain employs TRBV19 and TRBJ1-1; D gene unclear. What was sequenced was blood buffy coat. Incomplete CDR3 DNA: TGTGCCAGTAGTACAATCATGAACACTGAA. Protein: CASSTIMNTE. The whole CDR3 sequence reads CASSTIMNTEAFF.